The entry that follows covers one T cell receptor (beta chain) sequence. The sample belongs to a study of patients and donors after allogeneic stem cell transplantation. The CDR3 loop spans 17 amino acids. CDR1 DFQATT and CDR2 SNEGSKA come from the germline V gene (reference sequence). Trimming took 0 bases from V and 5 from J; bases not matched to a gene: 9. TCRdb used MiXCR to reprocess the RT-PCR reads, holding one entry per CDR3 protein. The sample shows approximately 29,000 distinct CDR3 sequences, 37% of them seen only once. The source is a human donor who was either an allogeneic HSCT recipient or a stem cell or donor lymphocyte infusion donor (not recorded which). It is not recorded whose cells these are; they may come from a transplant donor. Sequencing was carried out using blood, either unsorted or a sorted T cell fraction (not recorded which). The rearrangement uses TRBV20-1 and TRBJ2-3; 12 bases line up with TRBD2. The CDR3 coding sequence is TGCAGTGCTAGAGATGCGACTAGCGGGAGTGTTATAGATACGCAGTATTTT. Protein sequence: CSARDATSGSVIDTQYF.